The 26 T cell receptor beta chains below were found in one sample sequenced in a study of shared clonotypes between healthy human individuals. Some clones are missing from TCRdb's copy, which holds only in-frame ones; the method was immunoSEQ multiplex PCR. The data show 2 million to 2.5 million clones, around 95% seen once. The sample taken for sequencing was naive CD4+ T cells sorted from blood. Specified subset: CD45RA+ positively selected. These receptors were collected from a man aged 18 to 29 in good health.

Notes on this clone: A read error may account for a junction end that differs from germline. The CDR3 DNA reads as TGTGCCAGCAGGGAAGTTGGCCGGACAGAAAATTCACCCCTCCACTTT. This sequence encodes CASREVGRTENSPLHF. This rearrangement joins TRBV6-1 to TRBJ1-6; weak D call: TRBD1 (6 bases). Germline V gene lookup returns CDR1 MNHNS and CDR2 SASEGT. The CDR3 contains 16 residues.

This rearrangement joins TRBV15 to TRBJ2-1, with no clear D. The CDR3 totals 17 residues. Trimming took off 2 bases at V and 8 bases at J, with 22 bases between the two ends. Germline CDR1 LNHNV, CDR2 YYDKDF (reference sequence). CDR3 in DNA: TGTGCCACCAGCAGACGGAAGGGCAGCCATGGGTCAGATGAGCAGTTCTTC. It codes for CATSRRKGSHGSDEQFF.

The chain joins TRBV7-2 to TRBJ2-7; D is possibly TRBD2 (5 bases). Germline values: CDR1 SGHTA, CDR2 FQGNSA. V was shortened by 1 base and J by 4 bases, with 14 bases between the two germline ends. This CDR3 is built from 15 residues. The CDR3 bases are TGTGCCAGCAGCTTAGATCGCGGAGGTTATTACGAGCAGTACTTC. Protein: CASSLDRGGYYEQYF.

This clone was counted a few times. CDR3 nucleotide sequence: TGTGCCAGCAGTTGGGGTAATGGCTACACCTTC. It codes for CASSWGNGYTF. The V call is TRBV6-6, the J call TRBJ1-2; D is ambiguous. Trimming left V 4 bases short and J 6 bases short, with 6 bases between. The germline gives CDR1 MNHNY, CDR2 SVGAGI (reference sequence). This CDR3 spans 11 amino acids.

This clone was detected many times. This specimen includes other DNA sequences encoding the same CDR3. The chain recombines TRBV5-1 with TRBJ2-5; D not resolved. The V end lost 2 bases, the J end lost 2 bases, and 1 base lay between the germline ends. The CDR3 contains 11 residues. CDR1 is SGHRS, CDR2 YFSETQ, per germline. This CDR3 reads CASSLQETQYF. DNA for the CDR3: TGCGCCAGCAGCTTACAAGAGACCCAGTACTTC.

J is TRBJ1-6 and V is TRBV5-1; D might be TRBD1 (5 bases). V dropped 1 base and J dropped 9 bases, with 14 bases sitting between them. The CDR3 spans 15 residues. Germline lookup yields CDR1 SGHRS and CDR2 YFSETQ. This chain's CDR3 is CASSLFQGMASPLHF. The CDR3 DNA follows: TGCGCCAGCAGCTTGTTCCAGGGTATGGCTTCACCCCTCCACTTT.

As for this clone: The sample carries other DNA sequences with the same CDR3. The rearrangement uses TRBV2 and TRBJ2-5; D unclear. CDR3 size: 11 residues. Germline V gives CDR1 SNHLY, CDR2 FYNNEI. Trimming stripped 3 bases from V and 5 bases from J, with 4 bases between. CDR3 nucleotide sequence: TGTGCCAGCAGTGAGGGTGAGACCCAGTACTTC. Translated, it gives CASSEGETQYF.

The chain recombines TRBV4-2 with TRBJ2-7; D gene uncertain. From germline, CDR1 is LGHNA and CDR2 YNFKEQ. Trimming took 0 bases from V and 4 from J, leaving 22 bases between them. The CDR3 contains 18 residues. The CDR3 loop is CASSQEGRPNQKNYEQYF. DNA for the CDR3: TGTGCCAGCAGCCAAGAAGGGCGGCCTAACCAAAAGAATTACGAGCAGTACTTC.

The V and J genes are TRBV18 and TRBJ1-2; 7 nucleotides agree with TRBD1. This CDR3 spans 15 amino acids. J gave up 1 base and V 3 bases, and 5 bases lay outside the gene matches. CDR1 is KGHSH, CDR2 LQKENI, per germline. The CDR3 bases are TGTGCCAGCTCACCTGGACAGGTTCTTAACTATGGCTACACCTTC. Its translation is CASSPGQVLNYGYTF.

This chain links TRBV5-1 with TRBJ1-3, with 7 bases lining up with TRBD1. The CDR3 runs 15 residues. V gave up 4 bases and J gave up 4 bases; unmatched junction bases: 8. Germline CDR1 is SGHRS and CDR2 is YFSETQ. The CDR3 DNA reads TGCGCCAGCAGCAGTTTGGGACAGTTAGGAAACACCATATATTTT. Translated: CASSSLGQLGNTIYF.

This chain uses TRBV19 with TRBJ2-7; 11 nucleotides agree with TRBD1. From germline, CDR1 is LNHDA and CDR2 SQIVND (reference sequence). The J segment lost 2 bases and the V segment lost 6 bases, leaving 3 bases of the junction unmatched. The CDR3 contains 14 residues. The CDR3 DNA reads TGTGCCAGTAGACCGGGACAGGGGGCCTACGAGCAGTACTTC. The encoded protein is CASRPGQGAYEQYF.

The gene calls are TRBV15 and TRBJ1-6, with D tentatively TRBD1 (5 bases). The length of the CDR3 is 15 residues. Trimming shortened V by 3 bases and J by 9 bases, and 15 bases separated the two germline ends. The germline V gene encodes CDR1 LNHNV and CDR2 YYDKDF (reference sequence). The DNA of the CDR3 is TGTGCCACCAGCAGGTCTCCCGTCGGGGGTTCACCCCTCCACTTT. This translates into CATSRSPVGGSPLHF.

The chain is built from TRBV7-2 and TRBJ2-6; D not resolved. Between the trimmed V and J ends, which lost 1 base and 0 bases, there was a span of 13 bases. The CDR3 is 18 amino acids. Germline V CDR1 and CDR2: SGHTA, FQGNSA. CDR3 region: CASSLGVVVSSGANVLTF. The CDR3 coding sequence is TGTGCCAGCAGCTTAGGAGTGGTTGTGAGCTCTGGGGCCAACGTCCTGACTTTC.

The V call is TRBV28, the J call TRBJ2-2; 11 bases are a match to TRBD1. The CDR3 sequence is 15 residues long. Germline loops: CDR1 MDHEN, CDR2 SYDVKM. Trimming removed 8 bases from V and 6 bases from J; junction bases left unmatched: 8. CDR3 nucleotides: TGTGCCAGCGACAAAGGGGGACAGGGGGCCGGGGAGCTGTTTTTT. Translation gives CASDKGGQGAGELFF.

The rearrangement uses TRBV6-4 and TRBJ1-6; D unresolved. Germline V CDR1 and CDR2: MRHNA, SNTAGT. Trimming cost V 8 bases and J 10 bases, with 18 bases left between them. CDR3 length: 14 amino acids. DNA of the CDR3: TGTGCCAGCCACAATGGGCAGGCGGTCTCACCCCTCCACTTT. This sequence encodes CASHNGQAVSPLHF.

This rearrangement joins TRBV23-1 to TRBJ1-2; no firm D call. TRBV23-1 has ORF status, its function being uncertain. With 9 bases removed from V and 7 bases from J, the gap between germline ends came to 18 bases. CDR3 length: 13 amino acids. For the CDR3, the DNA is TGCGCCAGTCCGATCCCGCCAGGTTGTGGCTACACCTTC. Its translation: CASPIPPGCGYTF.

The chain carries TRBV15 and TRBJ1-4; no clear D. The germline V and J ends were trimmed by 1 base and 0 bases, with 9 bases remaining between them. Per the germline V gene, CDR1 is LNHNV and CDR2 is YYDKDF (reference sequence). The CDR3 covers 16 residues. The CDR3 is CATSRVGSTTNEKLFF. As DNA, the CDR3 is TGTGCCACCAGCAGAGTGGGGTCTACAACTAATGAAAAACTGTTTTTT.

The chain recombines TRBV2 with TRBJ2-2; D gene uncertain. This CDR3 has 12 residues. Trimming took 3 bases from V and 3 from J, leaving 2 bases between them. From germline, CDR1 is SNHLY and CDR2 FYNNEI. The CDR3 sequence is CASSDHTGELFF. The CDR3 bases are TGTGCCAGCAGTGACCACACCGGGGAGCTGTTTTTT. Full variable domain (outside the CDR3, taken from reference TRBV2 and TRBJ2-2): EPEVTQTPSHQVTQMGQEVILRCVPISNHLYFYWYRQILGQKVEFLVSFYNNEISEKSEIFDDQFSVERPDGSNFTLKIRSTKLEDSAMYFCASSDHTGELFFGEGSRLTVL.

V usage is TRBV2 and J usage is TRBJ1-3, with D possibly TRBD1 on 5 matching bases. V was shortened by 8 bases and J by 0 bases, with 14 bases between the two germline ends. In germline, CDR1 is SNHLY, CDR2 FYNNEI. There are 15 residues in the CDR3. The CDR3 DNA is TGTGCCAGCTGGGGCCGCCTAAACTCTGGAAACACCATATATTTT. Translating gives CASWGRLNSGNTIYF.

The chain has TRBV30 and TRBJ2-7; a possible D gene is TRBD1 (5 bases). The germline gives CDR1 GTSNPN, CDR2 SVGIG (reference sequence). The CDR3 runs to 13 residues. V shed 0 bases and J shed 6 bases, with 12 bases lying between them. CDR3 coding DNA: TGTGCCTGGAGTGTAGGGGCCGCCACCGAGCAGTACTTC. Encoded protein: CAWSVGAATEQYF.

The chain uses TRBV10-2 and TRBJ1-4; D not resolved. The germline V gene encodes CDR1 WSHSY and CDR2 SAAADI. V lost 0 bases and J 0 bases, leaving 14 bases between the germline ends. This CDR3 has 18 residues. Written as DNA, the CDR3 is TGCGCCAGCAGTGAGTCACCCGGGAGAGGTCCAACTAATGAAAAACTGTTTTTT. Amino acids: CASSESPGRGPTNEKLFF.

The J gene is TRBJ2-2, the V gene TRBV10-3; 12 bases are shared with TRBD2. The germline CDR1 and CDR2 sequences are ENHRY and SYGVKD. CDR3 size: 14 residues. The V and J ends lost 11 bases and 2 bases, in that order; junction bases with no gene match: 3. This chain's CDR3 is CAASGGANTGELFF. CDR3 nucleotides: TGTGCCGCTAGCGGGGGGGCAAACACCGGGGAGCTGTTTTTT.

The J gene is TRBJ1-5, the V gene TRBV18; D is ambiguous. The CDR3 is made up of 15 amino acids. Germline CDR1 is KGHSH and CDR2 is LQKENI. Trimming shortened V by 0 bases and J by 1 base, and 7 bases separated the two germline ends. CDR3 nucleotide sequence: TGTGCCAGCTCACCACCCAAGGCCAGCAATCAGCCCCAGCATTTT. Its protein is CASSPPKASNQPQHF.

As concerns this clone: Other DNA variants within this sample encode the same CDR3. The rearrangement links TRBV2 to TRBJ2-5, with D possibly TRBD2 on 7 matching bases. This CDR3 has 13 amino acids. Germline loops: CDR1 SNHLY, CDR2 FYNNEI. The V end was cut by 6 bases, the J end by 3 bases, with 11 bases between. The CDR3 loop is CASRGGQKETQYF. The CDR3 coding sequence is TGTGCCAGCAGGGGGGGGCAGAAAGAGACCCAGTACTTC.

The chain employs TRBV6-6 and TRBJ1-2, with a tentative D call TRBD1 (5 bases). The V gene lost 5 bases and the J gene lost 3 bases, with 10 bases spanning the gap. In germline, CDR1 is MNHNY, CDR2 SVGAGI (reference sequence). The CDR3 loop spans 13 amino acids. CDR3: CASSTQGDYGYTF. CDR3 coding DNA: TGTGCCAGCAGTACCCAAGGGGACTATGGCTACACCTTC.

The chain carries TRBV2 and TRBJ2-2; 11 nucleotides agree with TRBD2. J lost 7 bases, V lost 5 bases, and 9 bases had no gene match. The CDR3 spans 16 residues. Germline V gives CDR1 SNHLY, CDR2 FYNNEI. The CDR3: CASSTSGGLPLGELFF. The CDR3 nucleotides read TGTGCCAGCAGTACTAGCGGGGGTCTCCCCCTCGGGGAGCTGTTTTTT.